Included here is one T cell receptor (beta chain) sequence, with context. Its antigen is as yet unknown. This specimen belongs to a study of T cells expressing NK-cell markers. Germline CDR1 reads ENHRY; CDR2 reads SYGVKD. The CDR3 is made up of 11 amino acids. Reprocessing the 5' RACE reads, TCRdb reports a single entry for every CDR3 protein and omits DNA. The sample data list 350,000 to 400,000 distinct CDR3 sequences. General study results and limits: One observes that, in a handful of donors, these clonotypes were also the leading ones within the CD3+CD56-NKG2C+ fraction. Dominant NKG2C+ clonotypes accounted for roughly 1.0-8% of CD8+ T cells in six donors.

This receptor was taken from a woman aged 50 to 60 in good health. V and J are TRBV10-3 and TRBJ2-5; the TRBD2 assignment by TCRdb is unverifiable without DNA. Material for sequencing was blood T cells: a sorted CD56 or NKG2C T cell subset, CD4+ or CD8+ T cells, or bulk PBMC T cells (not recorded which). The CDR3 here is CAIGGKETQYF.